This T cell receptor beta chain comes out of a study of PD-L1 blockade in urothelial cancer. The overall study: Once treatment had started, blood was analyzed at 3 weeks (second dose) and again at 6 weeks. A median blood sample held about 140,000 T cells and 75,000 to 85,000 unique TCRs.

This clone was seen only once. Method: immunoSEQ multiplex PCR; TCRdb's copy keeps in-frame clones and lacks some. This repertoire shows about 71,000 clones, about 89% found once; its top ten account for roughly 3.4%. The clonotype comes from a man between 60 and 75 years old with urothelial cancer. The sample consisted of PBMCs, taken around atezolizumab (anti-PD-L1) treatment.

Here the CDR3 DNA reads TGCGCCAGCAGCTTGTTTGATAGCGACATCGGGGAGCTGTTTTTT. This translates into CASSLFDSDIGELFF. The V and J genes are TRBV5-1 and TRBJ2-2; a weak D match, TRBD2 (5 bases). V was clipped by 1 base and J by 7 bases, with 14 bases between them. The CDR3 extends over 15 amino acids. The V gene's germline CDR1 is SGHRS and CDR2 YFSETQ. The variable domain in full, with the rest retrieved from reference TRBV5-1 and TRBJ2-2, is KAGVTQTPRYLIKTRGQQVTLSCSPISGHRSVSWYQQTPGQGLQFLFEYFSETQRNKGNFPGRFSGRQFSNSRSEMNVSTLELGDSALYLCASSLFDSDIGELFFGEGSRLTVL.